This entry is about one T cell receptor beta chain. This sample is drawn from a study of blood T cell repertoires in COVID-19. Study-wide context: Sample material is recorded as cDNA or gDNA derived from T cells, B-cell-depleted T cells, or PBMCs.

In the original processing: Estimated nucleated cell counts came from reference gene primer amplification. Here immunoSEQ multiplex PCR was the method, and the copy in TCRdb shows in-frame clones only, minus some. V and J calls and clone size are those listed in that table; D and trimming were worked out from the DNA. The repertoire holds about 270,000 clones, with roughly nine tenths as singletons. The CDR3 consists of 15 residues. V dropped 2 bases and J dropped 5 bases, with 16 bases sitting between them. Germline CDR1 is MNHEY and CDR2 is SMNVEV (reference sequence). The chain carries TRBV27 and TRBJ2-7; D may be TRBD1 (6 bases). The TCR originated in a man aged 40-49 years with active or convalescent COVID-19. Sequencing input: peripheral blood. CDR3 region: CASSLGLGRGHEQYF. In DNA, the CDR3 is TGTGCCAGCAGTTTAGGGCTAGGCAGGGGCCACGAGCAGTACTTC.